The entry below gives a single TCR beta chain sequence along with its context. The sample belongs to a study of blood T cell repertoires in COVID-19. The wider study: Acute-phase and convalescent COVID-19 samples originated in the United States, Italy and Spain.

As processed by the authors: Reference gene primer amplification in the assay estimated nucleated cell counts. Using immunoSEQ multiplex PCR, the repertoire was profiled, and TCRdb retains in-frame clones only, with some absent. The DNA was the basis for D and trimming; V, J and clone size are from that table. The table lists some 120,000 clones, almost 70% of them singletons. The CDR3 covers 14 residues. Trimming took 1 base from V and 6 from J, leaving 13 bases between them. Germline CDR1 is SGHRS and CDR2 is YFSETQ. The sequenced sample was peripheral blood. This chain connects TRBV5-1 to TRBJ1-2, with D perhaps TRBD1 (6 bases). The source is a woman in her seventies with acute or convalescent COVID-19. The CDR3 sequence is CASSLTGLADGYTF. The CDR3 region has the DNA TGCGCCAGCAGCTTGACAGGGTTAGCCGATGGCTACACCTTC.